One and the same sample provided the 10 T cell receptor beta chains below, sequenced in a study of OX40 agonist ivuxolimab in advanced cancers. The protocol was immunoSEQ multiplex PCR, while the TCRdb copy is restricted to in-frame clones and leaves out a portion. The profile shows approximately 74,000 clones, around nine tenths of them singletons. The sequencing here drew on CD4+ or CD8+ T cells sorted from blood, taken in a trial of the OX40 agonist ivuxolimab. The receptor set was obtained from an adult with an advanced solid tumor such as melanoma, head and neck, liver or kidney cancer.

CDR3 sequence reads: CASSKGTASNQPQHF. DNA of the CDR3: TGTGCCAGCAGCAAAGGGACGGCTAGCAATCAGCCCCAGCATTTT. The chain recombines TRBV28 with TRBJ1-5, with D tentatively TRBD1 (5 bases). Deletions cut 6 bases from V and 0 bases from J, with 12 bases between. CDR1 and CDR2 (germline): MDHEN, SYDVKM. CDR3 length equals 15 residues.

This sequence joins TRBV9 and TRBJ2-2; 9 nucleotides match TRBD1. Trimming took 6 bases from V and 0 from J; bases not matched to a gene: 6. Germline V lookup: CDR1 SGDLS, CDR2 YYNGEE. There are 16 residues in the CDR3. The chain's CDR3 is CASTTWDRANTGELFF. The CDR3 nucleotides read TGTGCCAGCACCACCTGGGACAGGGCGAACACCGGGGAGCTGTTTTTT.

The rearrangement joins TRBV4-1 to TRBJ2-1; D is perhaps TRBD1 or TRBD2 (6 bases each). This CDR3 has 16 amino acids. V dropped 1 base and J dropped 8 bases, with 18 bases sitting between them. Looked up from germline, CDR1 is MGHRA and CDR2 is YSYEKL. CDR3 in DNA: TGCGCCAGCAGCCAAGGGGGGGCGTTGCAACACGATGAGCAGTTCTTC. Translating it yields CASSQGGALQHDEQFF.

The chain carries TRBV19 and TRBJ2-7, with D tentatively TRBD1 (6 bases). In germline, CDR1 is LNHDA, CDR2 SQIVND (reference sequence). The CDR3 is 11 residues long. V was pared by 8 bases and J by 5 bases, with 10 bases between. Written as DNA, the CDR3 is TGTGCCAGTGGCAGGGGTAACGAGCAGTACTTC. Translation: CASGRGNEQYF.

The chain couples TRBV5-6 to TRBJ1-5; the D gene is possibly TRBD1 (5 bases). V lost 3 bases, J lost 5 bases, and 9 bases lay in between. The germline gives CDR1 SGHDT, CDR2 YYEEEE. There are 13 residues in the CDR3. In nucleotides, the CDR3 is TGTGCCAGCAGCTGGGGGACCGATCAGCCCCAGCATTTT. Its translation: CASSWGTDQPQHF.

The chain is built from TRBV6-5 and TRBJ2-1; 7 nucleotides align to TRBD2. The length of the CDR3 is 13 residues. With V trimmed by 8 bases and J by 6 bases, 7 bases remained unmatched. Germline CDR1 is MNHEY and CDR2 is SVGAGI. This chain's CDR3 is CASLGLGLNEQFF. The CDR3 DNA sequence: TGTGCCAGCCTCGGACTAGGGCTCAATGAGCAGTTCTTC.

This chain links TRBV4-1 with TRBJ2-7; 7 nucleotides agree with TRBD2. The CDR3 loop spans 13 amino acids. With 3 bases clipped from V and 4 bases from J, the junction kept 3 bases outside the gene matches. Germline CDR1 reads MGHRA; CDR2 reads YSYEKL. CDR3 bases: TGCGCCAGCAGCCAGGAACTAGCGTACGAGCAGTACTTC. It specifies CASSQELAYEQYF.

The CDR3 loop reads CASSPPPGLIDGYTF. For the CDR3, the DNA is TGCGCCAGCAGCCCACCCCCAGGGTTAATTGATGGCTACACCTTC. The chain joins TRBV4-1 to TRBJ1-2, with D maybe TRBD1 (5 bases). Germline CDR1 and CDR2: MGHRA and YSYEKL. The CDR3 is made up of 15 amino acids. V was clipped by 4 bases and J by 6 bases, with 18 bases between them.

The CDR3 DNA reads TGTGCTAGTGCCCAGGGACTGCGCAATGAGCAGTTCTTC. Translating gives CASAQGLRNEQFF. The chain carries TRBV12-5 and TRBJ2-1; maybe TRBD2 (6 bases). Trimming cost V 7 bases and J 6 bases, with 13 bases left between them. Germline assignment: CDR1 LGHNT and CDR2 FRNRAP. CDR3 size: 13 residues.

This chain connects TRBV5-5 to TRBJ1-2; D is unresolved. Germline loops: CDR1 SGHKS, CDR2 YYEKEE (reference sequence). Trimming removed 4 bases from V and 2 bases from J, with 12 bases in between. CDR3 length: 14 residues. CDR3 amino acids: CASSLSTPNYGYTF. The DNA of the CDR3 is TGTGCCAGCAGCCTTAGTACACCAAACTATGGCTACACCTTC.